The 13 T cell receptor beta chains in this list originate from one sample, sequenced in a study of T cells after yellow fever vaccination. TCRdb independently ran MiXCR on the 5' RACE reads; one entry per CDR3 protein. Of some 550,000 distinct CDR3 sequences listed, 15% to 20% were seen once; the top ten hold around 15%. Sequences were derived from PBMCs, sampled 15 days after the yellow fever booster vaccination. The receptors were gathered from a man aged 25-45 years who received the YFV17D yellow fever vaccine.

V is TRBV4-3 and J is TRBJ2-2, with D perhaps matching TRBD2 (6 bases). This CDR3 has 16 amino acids. V shed 1 base and J shed 1 base, with 10 bases lying between them. The germline gives CDR1 LGHNA, CDR2 YSLEER. CDR3 in DNA: TGCGCCAGCAGCCAAGGGGACTTCGGGAACACCGGGGAGCTGTTTTTT. As protein: CASSQGDFGNTGELFF.

V and J are TRBV20-1 and TRBJ2-5; 7 bases agree with TRBD2. Germline V gives CDR1 DFQATT, CDR2 SNEGSKA (reference sequence). This CDR3 comprises 14 residues. The V and J ends lost 6 bases and 1 base, in that order; junction bases with no gene match: 8. In nucleotides, the CDR3 is TGCAGTGCGAGTCTTCTAGCGGCCCAAGAGACCCAGTACTTC. It encodes CSASLLAAQETQYF.

This clonotype appeared a few times. This sequence joins TRBV5-4 and TRBJ2-2; 7 bases are a match to TRBD2. CDR1 and CDR2 (germline): SGHNT, YYREEE (reference sequence). This CDR3 comprises 16 residues. V lost 3 bases to trimming and J lost 2 bases; unmatched junction nucleotides: 7. CDR3 in DNA: TGTGCCAGCAGCTCCGGGACTACCTTCAACACCGGGGAGCTGTTTTTT. Translated, it gives CASSSGTTFNTGELFF.

The chain recombines TRBV13 with TRBJ2-1; possible D gene TRBD2, 5 bases. V was pared by 8 bases and J by 5 bases, with 19 bases between. Looked up from germline, CDR1 is PRHDT and CDR2 is FYEKMQ (reference sequence). The CDR3 sequence is 15 residues long. The CDR3 loop is CASLSRLERDNEQFF. DNA for the CDR3: TGTGCCAGCCTATCGAGGCTAGAGAGGGACAATGAGCAGTTCTTC.

The table lists this clonotype with a count of one. The chain uses TRBV2 and TRBJ1-2; D ambiguous. Germline V gene sequence: CDR1 SNHLY, CDR2 FYNNEI. Trimming took 2 bases from V and 7 from J, leaving 14 bases between them. This CDR3 region has 14 residues. This CDR3 reads CASSEHPSTLGYTF. The CDR3, as DNA: TGTGCCAGCAGTGAACATCCCTCAACGCTTGGCTACACCTTC.

J is TRBJ1-1 and V is TRBV3-1; no clear D. The CDR3 extends over 15 amino acids. Germline assignment: CDR1 LGHDT and CDR2 YNNKEL (reference sequence). The ends were cut back, 4 bases at V and 0 bases at J, with 12 bases in the middle. The CDR3 sequence: CASSRSENMNTEAFF. The CDR3 region has the DNA TGTGCCAGCAGCCGATCGGAAAACATGAACACTGAAGCTTTCTTT.

This clonotype was counted only a few times. The chain carries TRBV5-1 and TRBJ2-5; no reliable D call. Trimming took 1 base from V and 3 from J, leaving 4 bases between them. CDR1 and CDR2 (germline): SGHRS, YFSETQ. This CDR3 contains 12 residues. CDR3 in amino acids: CASSLPEETQYF. The CDR3 bases are TGCGCCAGCAGCTTGCCCGAAGAGACCCAGTACTTC.

The rearrangement joins TRBV10-3 to TRBJ1-6; D call uncertain. The germline CDR1 and CDR2 sequences are ENHRY and SYGVKD. V lost 2 bases to trimming and J lost 7 bases, with 9 bases between them. This CDR3 is 14 amino acids long. The CDR3 loop is CAISEPNRNSPLHF. As DNA, the CDR3 is TGTGCCATCAGTGAGCCGAACAGAAATTCACCCCTCCACTTT.

This clonotype was found a few times. This sequence joins TRBV27 and TRBJ2-7; a weak D match, TRBD1 (6 bases). The V end was cut by 5 bases, the J end by 3 bases, with 14 bases between. Germline CDR1 MNHEY, CDR2 SMNVEV (reference sequence). The CDR3 consists of 14 residues. The chain's CDR3 is CASSRKPDSYEQYF. DNA for the CDR3: TGTGCCAGCAGTCGAAAGCCGGACAGCTACGAGCAGTACTTC.

This clonotype was recorded a few times. V is TRBV6-4 and J is TRBJ1-4; D is unclear. V was shortened by 7 bases and J by 5 bases, with 14 bases between the two germline ends. CDR3 length equals 14 residues. Germline V gene sequence: CDR1 MRHNA, CDR2 SNTAGT. The CDR3 sequence is CASNVKQKNEKLFF. DNA of the CDR3: TGTGCCAGCAACGTCAAACAGAAGAATGAAAAACTGTTTTTT.

The V call is TRBV7-6, the J call TRBJ1-1; 8 bases are a match to TRBD1. The V gene's germline CDR1 is SGHVS and CDR2 FNYEAQ. J lost 0 bases, V lost 5 bases, and 5 bases had no gene match. The CDR3 length is 15 residues. As DNA, the CDR3 is TGTGCCAGCAGCCTGCAACAGGGGGTGAACACTGAAGCTTTCTTT. The encoded protein is CASSLQQGVNTEAFF.

This chain connects TRBV18 to TRBJ2-5; D gene ambiguous. V was shortened by 3 bases and J by 2 bases, with 4 bases between the two germline ends. Germline CDR1 and CDR2: KGHSH and LQKENI. The CDR3 length is 12 residues. The CDR3 loop reads CASSPKQETQYF. CDR3 sequence (DNA): TGTGCCAGCTCACCTAAGCAAGAGACCCAGTACTTC.

The chain employs TRBV4-3 and TRBJ2-2, with 10 bases aligning to TRBD2. Trimming cost V 0 bases and J 7 bases; bases outside gene matches: 8. CDR1 is LGHNA and CDR2 is YSLEER in the germline V gene. CDR3 length: 17 residues. The CDR3 DNA reads as TGCGCCAGCAGCCAAGAGAGAGCGGGAGGGCCGCACGGGGAGCTGTTTTTT. Protein: CASSQERAGGPHGELFF.